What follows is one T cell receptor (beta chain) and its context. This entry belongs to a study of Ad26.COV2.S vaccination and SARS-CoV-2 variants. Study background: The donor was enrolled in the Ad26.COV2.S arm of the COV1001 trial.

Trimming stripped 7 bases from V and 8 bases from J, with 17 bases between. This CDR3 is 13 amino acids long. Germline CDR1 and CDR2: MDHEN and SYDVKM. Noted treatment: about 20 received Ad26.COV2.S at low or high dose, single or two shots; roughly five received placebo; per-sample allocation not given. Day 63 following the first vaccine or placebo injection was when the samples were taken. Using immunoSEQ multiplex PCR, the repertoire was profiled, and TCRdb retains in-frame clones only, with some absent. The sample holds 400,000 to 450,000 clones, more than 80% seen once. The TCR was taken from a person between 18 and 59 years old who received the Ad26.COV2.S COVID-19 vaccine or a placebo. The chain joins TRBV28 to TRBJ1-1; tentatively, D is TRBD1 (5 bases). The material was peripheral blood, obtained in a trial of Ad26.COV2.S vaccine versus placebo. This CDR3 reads CASTRTQGGEAFF. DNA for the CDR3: TGTGCCAGCACCCGTACCCAGGGTGGGGAAGCTTTCTTT.